Each of the 8 T cell receptor beta chains below was sequenced from the same sample in a study of early T cells in non-severe SARS-CoV-2 infection. TCRdb reprocessed the 5' RACE reads with MiXCR, giving one entry per CDR3 protein. The sample has around 33,000 distinct CDR3 sequences; 4.5% to 7.5% are singletons. Sequenced sample: whole blood. All receptors derive from an adult who was a healthcare worker with PCR-confirmed SARS-CoV-2 infection or an uninfected control (not recorded which).

This clonotype was seen ten or more times. The chain is built from TRBV20-1 and TRBJ2-5; 11 bases align to TRBD2. CDR1 and CDR2 from the germline V gene are DFQATT and SNEGSKA (reference sequence). Germline trimming cut 2 bases from V and 5 bases from J; bases unmatched to any gene: 7. The CDR3 length is 15 residues. The CDR3: CSARNRLAGKETQYF. In DNA form, the CDR3 reads TGCAGTGCTAGAAATAGACTAGCGGGAAAGGAGACCCAGTACTTC.

This clonotype was seen a single time. The V gene is TRBV2, the J gene TRBJ2-1, with D possibly matching TRBD1 (5 bases). The CDR3 consists of 13 residues. Germline V gene sequence: CDR1 SNHLY, CDR2 FYNNEI. V lost 5 bases and J 4 bases, leaving 9 bases between the germline ends. CDR3 protein: CASSIDSYNEQFF. In DNA, the CDR3 is TGTGCCAGCAGTATTGACAGTTACAATGAGCAGTTCTTC.

Ten or more counts support this clonotype. This sequence joins TRBV12-3 or TRBV12-4 and TRBJ1-1, with 7 bases that match TRBD1. Unmatched junction bases numbered 8, after V lost 6 bases and J lost 1 base. The CDR3 loop spans 15 amino acids. The CDR3 nucleotides read TGTGCCAGCAGGGAGGACAGGCGCCAGAACACTGAAGCTTTCTTT. The encoded protein is CASREDRRQNTEAFF.

This clonotype appeared many times. The chain carries TRBV5-1 and TRBJ1-1, with D unclear. V lost 7 bases, J lost 0 bases, and 7 bases lay in between. This CDR3 spans 12 amino acids. Germline V CDR1 and CDR2: SGHRS, YFSETQ. As DNA, the CDR3 is TGCGCCAGCGCCGACATGAACACTGAAGCTTTCTTT. Translating it yields CASADMNTEAFF.

This clonotype was seen at least ten times. This chain connects TRBV11-2 to TRBJ2-3; TRBD2 might be the D (6 bases). From germline, CDR1 is SGHAT and CDR2 FQNNGV. V dropped 7 bases and J dropped 0 bases, with 14 bases sitting between them. The CDR3 sequence is 15 residues long. The chain's CDR3 is CASIPRAGSTDTQYF. The DNA for the CDR3 is TGTGCCAGCATCCCCCGGGCGGGGAGCACAGATACGCAGTATTTT.

V and J are TRBV6-5 and TRBJ1-6, with D uncertain. CDR1 and CDR2 from the germline V gene are MNHEY and SVGAGI. The length of the CDR3 is 17 residues. V lost 2 bases and J lost 8, with 19 bases in between. CDR3 residues: CASSYQAIGIRDSPLHF. CDR3 bases: TGTGCCAGCAGTTACCAAGCAATCGGGATACGGGATTCACCCCTCCACTTT.

The table lists this clonotype with many counts. V usage is TRBV2 and J usage is TRBJ2-5; the D gene is possibly TRBD2 (5 bases). The V end lost 7 bases, the J end lost 4 bases, and 13 bases lay between the germline ends. The CDR3 length is 13 residues. Per the germline V gene, CDR1 is SNHLY and CDR2 is FYNNEI. In nucleotides, the CDR3 is TGTGCCAGCACGGGGTTTCAAGGAGAGACCCAGTACTTC. Its protein product is CASTGFQGETQYF.

This clonotype was detected ten times or more. The chain recombines TRBV4-1 with TRBJ1-5; possible D gene TRBD1, 5 bases. Germline V gene sequence: CDR1 MGHRA, CDR2 YSYEKL. This CDR3 is 16 amino acids long. Trimming pared 1 base from V and 4 bases from J, leaving 14 bases between. This CDR3 is CASSQGRGARNQPQHF. The DNA for the CDR3 is TGCGCCAGCAGCCAAGGACGTGGGGCGCGGAATCAGCCCCAGCATTTT.